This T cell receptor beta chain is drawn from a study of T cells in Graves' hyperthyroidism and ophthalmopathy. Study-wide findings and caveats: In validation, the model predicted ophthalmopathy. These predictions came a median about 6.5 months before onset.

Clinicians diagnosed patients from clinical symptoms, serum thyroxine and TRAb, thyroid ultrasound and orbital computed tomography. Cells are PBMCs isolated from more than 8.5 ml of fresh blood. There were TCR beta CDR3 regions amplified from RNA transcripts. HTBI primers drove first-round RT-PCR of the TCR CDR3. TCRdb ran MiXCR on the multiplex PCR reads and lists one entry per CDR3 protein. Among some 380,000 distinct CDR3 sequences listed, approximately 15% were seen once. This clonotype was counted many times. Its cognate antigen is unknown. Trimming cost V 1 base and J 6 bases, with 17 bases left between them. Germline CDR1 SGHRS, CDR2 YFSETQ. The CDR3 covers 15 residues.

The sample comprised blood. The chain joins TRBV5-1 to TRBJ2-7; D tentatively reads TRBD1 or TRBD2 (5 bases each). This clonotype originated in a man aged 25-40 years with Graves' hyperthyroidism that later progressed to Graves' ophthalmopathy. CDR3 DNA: TGCGCCAGCAGCTTGAGACAGACGCAAGGAGGCGAGCAGTACTTC. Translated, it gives CASSLRQTQGGEQYF.